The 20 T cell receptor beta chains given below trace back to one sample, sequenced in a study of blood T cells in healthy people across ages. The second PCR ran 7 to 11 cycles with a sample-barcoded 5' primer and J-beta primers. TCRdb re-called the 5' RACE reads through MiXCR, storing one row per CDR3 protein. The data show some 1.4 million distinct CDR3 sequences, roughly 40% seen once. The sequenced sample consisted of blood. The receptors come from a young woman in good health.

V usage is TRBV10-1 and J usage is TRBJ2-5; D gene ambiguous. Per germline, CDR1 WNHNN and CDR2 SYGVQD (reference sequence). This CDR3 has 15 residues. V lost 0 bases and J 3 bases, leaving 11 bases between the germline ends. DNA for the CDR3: TGCGCCAGCAGTGAGTCCGGGCGGTCAGAAGAGACCCAGTACTTC. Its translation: CASSESGRSEETQYF.

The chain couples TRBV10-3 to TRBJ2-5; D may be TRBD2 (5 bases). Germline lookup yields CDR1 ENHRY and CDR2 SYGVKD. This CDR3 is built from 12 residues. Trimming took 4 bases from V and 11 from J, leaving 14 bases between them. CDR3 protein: CAISVGSNEQYF. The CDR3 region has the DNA TGTGCCATCAGTGTAGGGAGCAATGAGCAGTACTTC.

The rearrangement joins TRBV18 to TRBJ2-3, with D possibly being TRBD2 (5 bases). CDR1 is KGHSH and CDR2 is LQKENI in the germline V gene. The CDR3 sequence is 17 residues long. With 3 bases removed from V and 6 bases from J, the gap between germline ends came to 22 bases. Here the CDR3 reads CASSPFTPGLGSDTQYF. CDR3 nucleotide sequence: TGTGCCAGCTCACCCTTTACTCCGGGATTAGGGTCGGATACGCAGTATTTT.

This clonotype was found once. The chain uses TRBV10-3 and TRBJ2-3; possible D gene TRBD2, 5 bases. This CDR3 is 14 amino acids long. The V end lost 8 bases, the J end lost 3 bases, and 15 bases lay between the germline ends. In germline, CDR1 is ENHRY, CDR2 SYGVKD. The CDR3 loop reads CAIGVAGATDTQYF. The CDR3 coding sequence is TGTGCCATCGGGGTGGCGGGCGCGACAGATACGCAGTATTTT.

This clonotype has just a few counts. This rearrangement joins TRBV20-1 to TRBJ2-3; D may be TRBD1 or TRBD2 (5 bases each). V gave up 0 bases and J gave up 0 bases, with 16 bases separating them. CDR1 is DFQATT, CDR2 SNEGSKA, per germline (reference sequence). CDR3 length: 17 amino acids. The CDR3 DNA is TGCAGTGCTAGAGAGAGGGGCCCAACCTCTAGCACAGATACGCAGTATTTT. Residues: CSARERGPTSSTDTQYF.

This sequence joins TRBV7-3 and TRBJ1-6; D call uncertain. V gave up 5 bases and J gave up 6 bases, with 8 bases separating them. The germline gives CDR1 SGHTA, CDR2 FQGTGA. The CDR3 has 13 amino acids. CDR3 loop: CASSLQLNSPLHF. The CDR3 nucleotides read TGTGCCAGCAGCCTCCAACTTAATTCACCCCTCCACTTT. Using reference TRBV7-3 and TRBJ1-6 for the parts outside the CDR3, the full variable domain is GAGVSQTPSNKVTEKGKYVELRCDPISGHTALYWYRQSLGQGPEFLIYFQGTGAADDSGLPNDRFFAVRPEGSVSTLKIQRTERGDSAVYLCASSLQLNSPLHFGNGTRLTVT.

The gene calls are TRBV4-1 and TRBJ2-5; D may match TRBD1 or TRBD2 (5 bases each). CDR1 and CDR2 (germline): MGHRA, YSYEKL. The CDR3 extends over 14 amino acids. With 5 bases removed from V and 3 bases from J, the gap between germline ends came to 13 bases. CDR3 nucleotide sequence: TGCGCCAGCAGCTCCCCGGGACGAAAAGAGACCCAGTACTTC. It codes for CASSSPGRKETQYF.

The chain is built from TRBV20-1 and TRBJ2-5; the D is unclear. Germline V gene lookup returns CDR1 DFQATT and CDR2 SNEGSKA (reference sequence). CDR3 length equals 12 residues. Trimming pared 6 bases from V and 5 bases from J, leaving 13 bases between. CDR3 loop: CSARSQLETQYF. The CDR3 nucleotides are TGCAGTGCCCGATCGCAGCTGGAGACCCAGTACTTC.

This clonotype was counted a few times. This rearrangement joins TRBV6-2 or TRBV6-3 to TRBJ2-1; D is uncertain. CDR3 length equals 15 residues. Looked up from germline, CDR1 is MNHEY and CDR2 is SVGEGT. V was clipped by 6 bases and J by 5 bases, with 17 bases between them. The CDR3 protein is CASRSSGKGNNEQFF. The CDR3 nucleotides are TGTGCCAGCAGATCTTCAGGCAAAGGGAACAATGAGCAGTTCTTC.

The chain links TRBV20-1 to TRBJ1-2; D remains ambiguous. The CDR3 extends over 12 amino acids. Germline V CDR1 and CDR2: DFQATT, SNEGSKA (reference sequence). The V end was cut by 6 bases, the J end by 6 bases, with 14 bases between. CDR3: CSAHRGGNGYTF. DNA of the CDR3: TGCAGTGCCCACCGCGGCGGCAATGGCTACACCTTC.

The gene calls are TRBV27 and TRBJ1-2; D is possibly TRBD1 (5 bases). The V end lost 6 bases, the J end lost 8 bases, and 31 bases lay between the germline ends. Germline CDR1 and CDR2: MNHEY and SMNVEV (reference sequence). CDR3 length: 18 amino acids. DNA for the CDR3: TGTGCCAGCAGGTCCCCGCTCCGACAGACTATCGGCGCGGGGGGCTACACCTTC. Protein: CASRSPLRQTIGAGGYTF.

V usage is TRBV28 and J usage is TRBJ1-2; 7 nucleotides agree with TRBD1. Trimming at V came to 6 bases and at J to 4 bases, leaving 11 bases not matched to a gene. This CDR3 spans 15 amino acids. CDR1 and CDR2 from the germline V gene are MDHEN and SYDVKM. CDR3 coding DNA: TGTGCCAGCAGCCTGACAGGGACAGTACCCTATGGCTACACCTTC. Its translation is CASSLTGTVPYGYTF.

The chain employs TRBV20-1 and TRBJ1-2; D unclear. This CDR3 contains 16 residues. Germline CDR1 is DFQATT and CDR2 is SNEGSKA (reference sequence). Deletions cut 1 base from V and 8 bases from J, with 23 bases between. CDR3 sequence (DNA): TGCAGTGCTAGAGGAGCTCTGGGAGTATCCGAGGGAGGCTACACCTTC. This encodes CSARGALGVSEGGYTF.

This CDR3 is CASSLDRFGVRGTGELFF. The CDR3 nucleotides read TGTGCCAGCAGCTTAGATCGTTTCGGGGTGCGGGGCACCGGGGAGCTGTTTTTT. This chain joins TRBV11-2 and TRBJ2-2, with a weak D call TRBD2 (6 bases). Trimming shortened V by 0 bases and J by 4 bases, and 18 bases separated the two germline ends. Looked up from germline, CDR1 is SGHAT and CDR2 is FQNNGV. The CDR3 spans 18 residues.

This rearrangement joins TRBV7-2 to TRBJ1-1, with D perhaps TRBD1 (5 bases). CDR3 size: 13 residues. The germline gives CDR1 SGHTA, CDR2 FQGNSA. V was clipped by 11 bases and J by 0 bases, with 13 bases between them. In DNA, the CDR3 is TGTGCCGAGGGCGGGGGGGTGAACACTGAAGCTTTCTTT. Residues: CAEGGGVNTEAFF.

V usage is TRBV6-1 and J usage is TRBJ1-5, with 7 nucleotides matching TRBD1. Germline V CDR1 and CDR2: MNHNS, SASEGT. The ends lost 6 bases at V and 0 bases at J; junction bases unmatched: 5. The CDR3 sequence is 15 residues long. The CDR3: CASRTGQTSNQPQHF. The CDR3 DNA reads TGTGCCAGCAGGACGGGACAGACTAGCAATCAGCCCCAGCATTTT.

CDR3 bases: TGCAGTGCTCCCGGACAGGGGGGAGGCACTGAAGCTTTCTTT. As protein: CSAPGQGGGTEAFF. The genes are TRBV20-1 and TRBJ1-1; 10 bases align to TRBD1. V was clipped by 5 bases and J by 4 bases; unmatched bases: 7. CDR3 length: 14 amino acids. CDR1 and CDR2 (germline): DFQATT, SNEGSKA (reference sequence).

CDR3 bases: TGCAGCGTTGGGGGACTAGCGGGGGGACCCACAGATACGCAGTATTTT. It codes for CSVGGLAGGPTDTQYF. This rearrangement joins TRBV29-1 to TRBJ2-3; 15 bases fit TRBD2. Germline V gene sequence: CDR1 SQVTM, CDR2 ANQGSEA. After removal of 4 bases from V and 2 bases from J, the junction contained 4 bases not matched to a gene. CDR3 size: 16 residues.

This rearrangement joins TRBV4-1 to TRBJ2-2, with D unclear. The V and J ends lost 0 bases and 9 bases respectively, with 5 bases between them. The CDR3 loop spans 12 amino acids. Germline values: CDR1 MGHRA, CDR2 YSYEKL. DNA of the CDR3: TGCGCCAGCAGCCAAGATCTTAGGGAGCTGTTTTTT. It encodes CASSQDLRELFF.

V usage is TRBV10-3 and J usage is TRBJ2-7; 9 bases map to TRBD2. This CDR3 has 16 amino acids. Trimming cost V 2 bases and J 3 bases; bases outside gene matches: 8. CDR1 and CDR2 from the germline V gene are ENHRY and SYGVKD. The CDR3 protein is CAISEGLAGKIYEQYF. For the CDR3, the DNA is TGTGCCATCAGTGAGGGGCTAGCGGGAAAAATCTACGAGCAGTACTTC.